Included here is one T cell receptor beta chain sequence, with context. Antigen specificity is unknown. TCRdb keeps only in-frame clones here, not all; method: immunoSEQ multiplex PCR. The data hold some 85,000 clones, with 80% to 95% observed a single time. The sample belongs to a study of graft-versus-host responses after intestinal transplantation. CDR1 and CDR2 from the germline V gene are LNHDA and SQIVND (reference sequence). V shed 6 bases and J 2 bases; nucleotides not matched to a gene: 3. The CDR3 spans 15 residues. General study findings and limits: Elevated graft-versus-host to host-versus-graft clonal ratios in allografts were recorded for patients with graft-donor T cell macrochimerism. Recipient marrow showed GvH clones, some seen first in ileum or blood.

This sequence joins TRBV19 and TRBJ2-7; 14 bases agree with TRBD2. This receptor was obtained from a human donor who was the organ donor for an intestinal transplant. The sequenced sample was unstimulated CD8+ T cells sorted from spleen or lymph node cells, obtained before transplant. The DNA for the CDR3 is TGTGCCAGTAGCCCGGGACTAGCGGGGGCCTACGAGCAGTACTTC. This gives the protein CASSPGLAGAYEQYF.